This entry concerns a single T cell receptor (beta chain). There is no known antigen for this receptor. No base-level quality is on record; no much larger clone is a single base apart. These data belong to a study of cytomegalovirus exposure and HLA in healthy donors (TCRdb year 2017). About the investigation overall: The 666 repertoires of the first cohort and the 120 validation repertoires were produced on the same platform, according to a later analysis. The study aimed to test whether signatures of past pathogen exposure could be identified by cataloging public T cell receptors. Besides the first cohort of hundreds of subjects, a separate validation cohort made up of 120 different subjects was used. The study combined high-throughput TCR immunosequencing, statistical association of individual TCRs with disease status, and machine learning to predict cytomegalovirus infection status. On the study overall, not on this receptor specifically: Of the cluster scores, around 95% were above 0 in a later analysis, which found that TCRs clustered in the first cohort also tended to co-occur in the 120 validation repertoires. The authors suggested that the approach could potentially be generalized to other disease states and immunological phenotypes. The classifier was reported to diagnose cytomegalovirus status with high specificity and sensitivity in both the original cohort and the validation cohort. The validation cohort had no HLA typing available for a later analysis, so co-occurrence within that cohort was assessed over all 120 or so repertoires. In the study, 164 TCR beta chains were listed as associated with cytomegalovirus. Across donors, most TCR sequences were observed very rarely, whereas some public TCRs were present in many individuals. In vitro tests confirmed that three of the cytomegalovirus-associated TCR beta chains recognize cytomegalovirus antigens.

Donors formed part of the validation cohort, which comprised 120 subjects and was distinct from the first cohort of fewer than 750 subjects. Including cysteine and phenylalanine, the CDR3 has 13 amino acids. Only the CDR3 region is kept as DNA, spanning 39 bases read in frame from base 1. As encoded in the germline V gene (reference sequence), CDR1 is GTSNPN while CDR2 is SVGIG. The junction shows trimming of 6 bases on V and 4 bases on J, and the gene matches do not reach 5 bases of it. Library creation used the immunoSEQ multiplex PCR assay. Per the source publication's procedure: A statistical classification framework was developed to diagnose cytomegalovirus status using the catalog of TCR beta chain sequences. Here the immuneACCESS table is served through TCRdb, limited to in-frame sequences with V and J called. Missing clones are a known gap in these copies; in checked studies unresolved V genes cover under half, and the rest lacks a known reason. The V and J calls and clone size are taken from that table; D and trimming were inferred from the DNA. Across this sample there are 150,000 to 200,000 clones, with about 85% seen only once. Approximately 15% of the sample belongs to the ten largest clones.

Recombination connected TRBV30 to TRBJ1-3; TRBD1 fits 8 bases in the junction. The receptor was isolated from a man aged 18 to 30 in good health and CMV-seropositive. Sequenced sample: PBMCs. The base sequence is TGTGCCTGCAGGGGGCTTTCAGGAAACACCATATATTTT. This yields the protein CACRGLSGNTIYF.